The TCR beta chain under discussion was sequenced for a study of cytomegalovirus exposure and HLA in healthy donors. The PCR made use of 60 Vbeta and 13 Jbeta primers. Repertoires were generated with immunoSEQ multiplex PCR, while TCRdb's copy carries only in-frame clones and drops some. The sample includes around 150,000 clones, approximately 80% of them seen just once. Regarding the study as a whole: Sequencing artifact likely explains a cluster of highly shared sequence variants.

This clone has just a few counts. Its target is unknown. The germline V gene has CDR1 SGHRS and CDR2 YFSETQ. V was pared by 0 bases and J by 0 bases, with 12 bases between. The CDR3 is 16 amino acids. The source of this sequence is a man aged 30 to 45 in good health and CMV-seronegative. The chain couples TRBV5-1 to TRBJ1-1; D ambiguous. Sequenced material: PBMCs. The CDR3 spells CASSLVGVELNTEAFF. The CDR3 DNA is TGCGCCAGCAGCTTGGTCGGGGTCGAATTGAACACTGAAGCTTTCTTT.